This T cell receptor beta chain was found in a study of CD8+CD57+ T cells in acquired aplastic anemia. The overall study: CD4+ and CD8+ cells, once sorted, gave DNA averaging about 3.4 ug. Healthy donors had, on average, around 11 million reads for their CD4+ cells.

This CDR3 has 13 residues. V was trimmed by 5 bases and J by 7 bases, leaving 14 bases between them. Germline CDR1 and CDR2: SGHVT and SQSDAQ. A remark on this clonotype: The CDR3 ends on some other residue instead of the conserved phenylalanine or tryptophan, so this is likely a read error.

CDR3 and TCR beta VDJ profiling relied on a genomic DNA template. TCRdb independently ran MiXCR on the reads; one entry per CDR3 protein. The sample holds roughly 420,000 distinct CDR3 sequences, just under 70% seen once. This receptor was taken from a human donor in good health, serving as a control. The specimen sequenced was sorted CD4+, CD8+, or CD8+CD57+ T cells (not recorded which) from PBMCs. J is TRBJ1-2 and V is TRBV7-4; D is perhaps TRBD1 (5 bases). The CDR3, as DNA: TGTGCCAGCAGCCGCGGGACGGCGAGTGGCTACACCTCA. Protein: CASSRGTASGYTS.